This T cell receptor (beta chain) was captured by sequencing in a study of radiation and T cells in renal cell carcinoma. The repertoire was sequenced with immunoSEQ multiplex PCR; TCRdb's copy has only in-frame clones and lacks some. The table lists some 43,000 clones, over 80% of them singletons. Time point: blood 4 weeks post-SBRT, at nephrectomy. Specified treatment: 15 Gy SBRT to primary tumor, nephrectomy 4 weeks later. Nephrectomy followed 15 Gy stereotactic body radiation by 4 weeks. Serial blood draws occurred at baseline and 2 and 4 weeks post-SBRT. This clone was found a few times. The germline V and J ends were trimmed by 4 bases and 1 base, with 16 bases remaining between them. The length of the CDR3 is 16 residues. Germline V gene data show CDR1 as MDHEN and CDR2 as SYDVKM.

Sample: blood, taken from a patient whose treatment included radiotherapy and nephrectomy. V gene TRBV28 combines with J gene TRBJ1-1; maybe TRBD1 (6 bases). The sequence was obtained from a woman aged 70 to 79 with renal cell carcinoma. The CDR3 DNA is TGTGCCAGCAGTTCAGACCCAGGGGATGCGAACACTGAAGCTTTCTTT. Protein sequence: CASSSDPGDANTEAFF.